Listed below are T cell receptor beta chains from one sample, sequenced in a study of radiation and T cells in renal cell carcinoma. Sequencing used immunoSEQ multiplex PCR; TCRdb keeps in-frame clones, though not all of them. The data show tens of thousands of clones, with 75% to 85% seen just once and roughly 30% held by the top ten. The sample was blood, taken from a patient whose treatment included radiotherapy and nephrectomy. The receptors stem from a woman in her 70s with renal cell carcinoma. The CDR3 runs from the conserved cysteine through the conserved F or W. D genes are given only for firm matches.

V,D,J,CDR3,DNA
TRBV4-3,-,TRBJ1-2,CASSQAIGGTVRGYTF,TGCGCCAGCAGCCAAGCGATAGGGGGGACGGTGAGGGGCTACACCTTC
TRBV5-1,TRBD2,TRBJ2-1,CASSVSSSGGYNEQFF,TGCGCCAGCAGCGTATCATCTAGCGGGGGGTACAATGAGCAGTTCTTC
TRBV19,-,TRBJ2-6,CASSIGRSGANVLTF,TGTGCCAGTAGTATAGGCCGCTCTGGGGCCAACGTCCTGACTTTC
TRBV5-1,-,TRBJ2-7,CASSLGGASVYEQYF,TGCGCCAGCAGCTTGGGGGGCGCGTCCGTCTACGAGCAGTACTTC
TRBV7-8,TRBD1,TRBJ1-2,CASSPTEDRVYGYTF,TGTGCCAGCAGCCCGACCGAGGACAGGGTCTATGGCTACACCTTC
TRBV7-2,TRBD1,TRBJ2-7,CASSRTGESSYEQYF,TGTGCCAGCAGCCGGACAGGGGAGAGCTCCTACGAGCAGTACTTC
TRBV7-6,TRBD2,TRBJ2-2,CASSLLLPGPSGDAGELFF,TGTGCCAGCAGCTTATTATTACCTGGCCCCAGCGGGGACGCCGGGGAGCTGTTTTTT
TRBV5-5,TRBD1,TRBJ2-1,CASSAWDRGYNEQFF,TGTGCCAGCAGCGCCTGGGACAGGGGCTACAATGAGCAGTTCTTC
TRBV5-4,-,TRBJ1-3,CASSLGAGSGNTIYF,TGTGCCAGCAGCTTGGGTGCAGGGTCTGGAAACACCATATATTTT
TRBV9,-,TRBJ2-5,CASSSQQGAQETQYF,TGTGCCAGCAGCTCGCAACAGGGTGCACAAGAGACCCAGTACTTC
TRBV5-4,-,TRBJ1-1,CASSLGGQGEAFF,TGTGCCAGCAGCTTGGGGGGGCAGGGTGAAGCTTTCTTT
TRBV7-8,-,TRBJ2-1,CASSLGANEQFF,TGTGCCAGCAGCTTAGGTGCAAATGAGCAGTTCTTC